This T cell receptor (beta chain) was captured by sequencing in a study of OX40 agonist ivuxolimab in advanced cancers. Overall study context: Of the participants, over 30% had some prior anti-PD-1, anti-PD-L1 or anti-CTLA-4 therapy, which was allowed. The study, taken as a whole, reports: Partly responding patients at 0.1-3.0 mg/kg showed some of the smallest clonal expansion.

V was pared by 8 bases and J by 3 bases, with 7 bases of the junction left unmatched. The length of the CDR3 is 14 residues. Germline CDR1 is LGHNA and CDR2 is YNFKEQ. Libraries were prepared by immunoSEQ multiplex PCR; TCRdb keeps only in-frame clonotypes and omits some of them. This sample yields 65,000 to 75,000 clones, of which 82% are seen a single time; approximately 0.4% belongs to the top ten. On this clone itself: Its antigen is unknown.

The material was CD4+ or CD8+ T cells sorted from blood, obtained in a trial of the OX40 agonist ivuxolimab. The clonotype was recovered from an adult with an advanced solid tumor such as melanoma, head and neck, liver or kidney cancer. The V and J genes are TRBV4-2 and TRBJ2-3; 8 bases are a match to TRBD2. CDR3 sequence: CASAAASGTDTQYF. CDR3 coding DNA: TGTGCCAGCGCCGCCGCTAGCGGGACAGATACGCAGTATTTT.